This T cell receptor beta chain was profiled in a study of read filtering for tumor transcriptome and immune sequencing (TCRdb year 2020). The study in broad terms: The cohort consisted of around 18 male and some 13 female patients, with a mean age of roughly 67 years and an age range of roughly 45 to 80. A main aim was a read-filtering strategy for immune repertoire data, specifically whether clonotypes supported by a single read should be removed. By revised international staging, roughly 8 patients were R-ISS I, around 15 were R-ISS II and about seven were R-ISS III. The study compared TCR repertoires from targeted immune repertoire sequencing and bulk whole-transcriptome sequencing run on the same bone marrow samples. Per sample, about 3.5 to 11 million TCR-region mapped reads were obtained with IR-seq, compared with only roughly 80 to 1273 with RNA-seq. After DNase treatment, whole-transcriptome libraries were prepared using the TruSeq RNA Access Library Prep Kit. Points the paper makes about the study in general: Single-read clonotypes made up around 86% of clonotypes but only about 4% of total reads in IR-seq, compared with approximately 75% of clonotypes and 44.6% of reads in RNA-seq. Removing single-read clonotypes increased the correlation between IR-seq and RNA-seq shared clonotype proportions. Clonotypes were captured by IR-seq at much higher depth and more reliably than by RNA-seq, and smaller IR-seq throughput was sufficient for identification of most shared clonotypes. The sorted CD138-negative fraction was a mixed bone marrow immune population, not purified T cells.

V and J are truncated by 3 bases and 1 base respectively, leaving an intervening sequence of 7 bases. The cysteine opens and the phenylalanine closes a CDR3 of 14 amino acids. The read is trimmed to its CDR3 DNA, 42 bases read in frame from base 1. CDR1 SGHRS and CDR2 YFSETQ were looked up in the germline V gene. Ten or more counts support this clonotype. Its target antigen remains unknown. There are no base qualities to consult, and no much larger clone falls within one base. Bone marrow was sampled from every patient at the time of active disease. Ficoll-Hypaque density gradient centrifugation was used to isolate bone marrow mononuclear cells. Myeloma plasma cells were removed and CD138-negative cells were collected by negative selection after labeling with CD138 magnetic microbeads on a MACS separator. Flow cytometry on an Attune NxT with CD138 antibodies was used to check the purity of the isolated cells. Total RNA was extracted with TRIzol reagent and quantified with a NanoDrop spectrophotometer. For each patient, the CD138-negative bone marrow sample underwent paired RNA-seq and IR-seq.

TCR libraries were constructed from approximately 360 ng RNA using the Immunoverse kit, and molecular barcoded adaptors covering alpha/delta and beta/gamma chains were employed. The same RNA used for transcriptome sequencing was used for TCR library preparation. Sequencing of the TCR libraries was done on an Illumina HiSeq 4000 with 2 x 150 cycles. The authors processed their data as follows. MiXCR aligned TCR reads to human V, D, J and C references and assembled the aligned reads into CDR3 clonotypes, with quality filtering and error correction included. The tcR package in R was used for analysis of clonotype counts and gene usage diversity. For inspection of raw mapping reads, RNA-seq reads were mapped by STAR aligner version 2.5.3a onto GRCh37 of the human genome. IR-seq fastq files were randomly downsampled with Seqtk 1.3 to test the effect of sequencing depth on detected clonotypes. The public sequencing data were trimmed at Q25 with fastp and processed into clonotypes with MiXCR by TCRdb, which kept only in-frame beta chains. Each CDR3 protein appears once, grouped with its most common genes and DNA. TCRdb's processing, not the study's, gives the V and J calls here. This sample lists about 90,000 distinct CDR3 sequences; over 9% were detected once. The ten top clones hold around 14% of the sample.

The clonotype comes from a donor aged 40 or older with multiple myeloma. The sequence links TRBV5-1 to TRBJ2-2; no D segment can be confidently identified. The material sequenced was a population of CD138-negative cells sorted from bone marrow. Explained via the paper, the cell subset or site label denotes: bone marrow mononuclear cells depleted of CD138+ plasma/myeloma cells by negative magnetic selection. The sequenced DNA: TGCGCCAGCAGCTACACAGTGAACACCGGGGAGCTGTTTTTT. Translated, this gives CASSYTVNTGELFF.